The following is a TCR beta chain sequence with its context. Its target is not known. The CDR3 is 14 residues long. CDR1 is SGHVS and CDR2 is FQNEAQ in the germline V gene. V was cut by 8 bases and J by 4 bases, with 12 bases left in between. This sample is drawn from a study of T cell repertoires in cytomegalovirus infection. Study at large: CMV infection plus the matching HLA type was flagged by public TCR beta signatures. Findings of the study overall: HLA-C-restricted, CMV-specific TCR beta clonotypes were dominant ex vivo.

TCRdb passed the reads through MiXCR, listing each CDR3 protein once. Of hundreds of thousands of distinct CDR3 sequences listed, about 39% are singletons. V usage is TRBV7-8 and J usage is TRBJ2-6; tentatively, D is TRBD2 (6 bases). Sequenced material: cultured PBMCs, taken from culture after CMV antigen stimulation. The sequence was collected from a human donor in good health (CMV status not recorded). Some clones in this sample may be carry-over from other donors' samples. CDR3 sequence reads: CASRGRSGANVLTF. DNA of the CDR3: TGTGCCAGCCGAGGGAGGTCCGGGGCCAACGTCCTGACTTTC. The full variable domain, rest sourced from reference TRBV7-8 and TRBJ2-6, is GAGVSQSPRYKVAKRGQDVALRCDPISGHVSLFWYQQALGQGPEFLTYFQNEAQLDKSGLPSDRFFAERPEGSVSTLKIQRTQQEDSAVYLCASRGRSGANVLTFGAGSRLTVL.